Only one count was recorded for the clone carrying this T cell receptor (beta chain). As yet, its antigen is unknown. The sample originates from a study of T cell responses to AZD1222 COVID-19 vaccine. Points from the study as a whole: Spike regions recognized by vaccine-associated CD4 TCRs spanned the protein, led by 160-218 and 743-854.

Produced via immunoSEQ multiplex PCR; TCRdb's table is partial and in-frame only. The sample lists 150,000 to 160,000 clones; 86% were seen once. This TCR derives from an adult in good health. The sequencing used peripheral blood, collected on day 0 of MenACWY control vaccination.

CDR3: CASSDEAGGEAFF. CDR3 in DNA: TGTGCCAGCAGTGACGAAGCTGGGGGCGAAGCTTTCTTT. The rearrangement joins TRBV6-4 to TRBJ1-1; a weak D match, TRBD1 (6 bases). Germline V gene sequence: CDR1 MRHNA, CDR2 SNTAGT. The CDR3 spans 13 residues. V was trimmed by 2 bases and J by 8 bases, leaving 12 bases between them.